A selection of T cell receptor beta chains follows, all from one sample in a study of blood T cell repertoires in COVID-19. Only in-frame clones appear in the TCRdb table, and some are missing; sequencing was by immunoSEQ multiplex PCR. The sample carries under 200,000 clones, over 80% recorded once. The specimen sequenced was peripheral blood. These receptors all stem from a man in his 60s with COVID-19, enrolled during active disease. CDR3s include the opening cysteine and the closing phenylalanine or tryptophan. A D gene is named only where the DNA matches it firmly. Size tells how often a clone was seen (once, few, many) or the class of an expanded clone, and some rows leave it out.

D gene,J gene,V gene,clone size,CDR3 protein,CDR3 DNA
-,TRBJ1-5,TRBV6-1,-,CASSDKGSNQPQHF,TGTGCCAGCAGTGATAAGGGGTCCAATCAGCCCCAGCATTTT
-,TRBJ2-7,TRBV5-1,-,CASSLGGYVGVAYEQYF,TGCGCCAGCAGCTTGGGGGGCTACGTAGGAGTCGCCTACGAGCAGTACTTC
TRBD1,TRBJ1-5,TRBV6-2/TRBV6-3,-,CASSVPGQGRNQPQHF,TGTGCCAGCAGTGTTCCGGGACAGGGAAGGAATCAGCCCCAGCATTTT
TRBD1,TRBJ2-1,TRBV18,-,CASSLGTGINNEQFF,TGTGCCAGCTCACTAGGGACAGGGATAAACAATGAGCAGTTCTTC
TRBD2,TRBJ2-3,TRBV30,-,CAWSILAETDTQYF,TGTGCCTGGAGCATCCTAGCGGAGACAGATACGCAGTATTTT
-,TRBJ2-5,TRBV5-1,few,CASSLAGETQYF,TGCGCCAGCAGCTTGGCGGGGGAGACCCAGTACTTC
-,TRBJ1-3,TRBV3-1/TRBV3-2,once,CASKPWGQGNTIYF,TGTGCCAGCAAACCGTGGGGGCAGGGAAACACCATATATTTT
TRBD1,TRBJ2-5,TRBV7-9,-,CASSPPGTGKETQYF,TGTGCCAGCAGCCCCCCCGGGACAGGGAAAGAGACCCAGTACTTC
TRBD1,TRBJ1-5,TRBV5-5,few,CASSSNRRDRGGDQPQHF,TGTGCCAGCAGCTCCAACCGCCGGGACAGGGGAGGGGATCAGCCCCAGCATTTT
-,TRBJ1-1,TRBV6-6,once,CASTGFGTEAFF,TGTGCCAGCACAGGGTTCGGCACTGAAGCTTTCTTT
TRBD2,TRBJ2-5,TRBV4-1,-,CASSQGTSGTFGLQETQYF,TGCGCCAGCAGCCAAGGGACTAGCGGGACTTTTGGGCTCCAAGAGACCCAGTACTTC
-,TRBJ1-6,TRBV10-1,few,CASSGTINSPLHF,TGCGCCAGCAGCGGGACAATTAATTCACCCCTCCACTTT
TRBD1,TRBJ2-3,TRBV7-8,-,CASSLGQGATTDTQYF,TGTGCCAGCAGCTTGGGACAGGGGGCAACCACAGATACGCAGTATTTT
-,TRBJ2-7,TRBV27,-,CASSFRVSYEQYF,TGTGCCAGCAGTTTCCGGGTCTCCTACGAGCAGTACTTC
-,TRBJ2-1,TRBV3-1/TRBV3-2,-,CASSQGAGGSYNEQFF,TGTGCCAGCAGCCAGGGAGCCGGAGGCTCCTACAATGAGCAGTTCTTC
TRBD1,TRBJ2-1,TRBV6-5,-,CASSRTGNEQFF,TGTGCCAGCAGCAGGACAGGCAATGAGCAGTTCTTC
-,TRBJ1-5,TRBV9,-,CASSVGQGSQPQHF,TGTGCCAGCAGCGTAGGGCAGGGAAGTCAGCCCCAGCATTTT
TRBD2,TRBJ2-1,TRBV5-5,-,CASSLVPSGSNEQFF,TGTGCCAGCAGCTTGGTCCCTAGCGGGTCGAATGAGCAGTTCTTC
-,TRBJ1-2,TRBV3-1/TRBV3-2,once,CASSQNRASYGYTF,TGTGCCAGCAGCCAAAACAGAGCCTCTTATGGCTACACCTTC
TRBD2,TRBJ2-2,TRBV5-1,-,CASSPGGANTGELFF,TGCGCCAGCAGCCCGGGGGGGGCAAACACCGGGGAGCTGTTTTTT
-,TRBJ1-4,TRBV6-5,-,CASSIPRATNEKLFF,TGTGCCAGCAGTATTCCGAGGGCAACTAATGAAAAACTGTTTTTT
-,TRBJ2-7,TRBV11-2,once,CASSRKLAGPTYEQYF,TGTGCCAGCAGCCGTAAACTTGCGGGCCCCACCTACGAGCAGTACTTC
-,TRBJ1-1,TRBV3-1/TRBV3-2,once,CASTREPQISGAEAFF,TGTGCCAGCACCCGGGAACCTCAGATTTCCGGCGCTGAAGCTTTCTTT
-,TRBJ1-3,TRBV6-5,-,CASSYAPGAGNTIYF,TGTGCCAGCAGTTACGCGCCGGGGGCTGGAAACACCATATATTTT
TRBD2,TRBJ2-7,TRBV28,-,CASSLGGSGIYEQYF,TGTGCCAGCAGTTTAGGCGGGAGTGGTATCTACGAGCAGTACTTC
-,TRBJ2-1,TRBV27,-,CASSLIGTGDEQFF,TGTGCCAGCAGTTTAATAGGAACCGGGGATGAGCAGTTCTTC
TRBD2,TRBJ2-3,TRBV11-2,-,CASSLRGRAPTDTQYF,TGTGCCAGCAGCTTACGCGGGAGGGCTCCCACAGATACGCAGTATTTT
TRBD2,TRBJ2-1,TRBV30,-,CAWSVGLAGEDEQFF,TGTGCCTGGAGTGTAGGCCTAGCGGGAGAGGATGAGCAGTTCTTC
TRBD2,TRBJ2-4,TRBV18,-,CASSDLAGIQYF,TGTGCCAGCTCGGATCTAGCGGGCATTCAGTACTTC
TRBD2,TRBJ2-1,TRBV19,-,CASSATSGIYNEQFF,TGTGCCAGTAGTGCCACTAGCGGGATTTACAATGAGCAGTTCTTC
-,TRBJ2-3,TRBV4-2,-,CASSQAFSSTDTQYF,TGTGCCAGCAGCCAGGCATTTTCTAGCACAGATACGCAGTATTTT
-,TRBJ2-1,TRBV9,-,CASSAVDYFSNEQFF,TGTGCCAGCAGCGCGGTGGACTATTTTTCCAATGAGCAGTTCTTC
-,TRBJ1-2,TRBV5-6,-,CASSLRRQVANYGYTF,TGTGCCAGCAGCTTGCGTAGACAAGTAGCTAACTATGGCTACACCTTC
-,TRBJ1-5,TRBV7-2,-,CASSSWENQPQHF,TGTGCCAGCAGCTCCTGGGAGAATCAGCCCCAGCATTTT
-,TRBJ1-6,TRBV3-1/TRBV3-2,once,CASSRQTGVYNSPLHF,TGTGCCAGCAGCCGGCAAACAGGTGTCTATAATTCACCCCTCCACTTT
TRBD1,TRBJ1-1,TRBV7-2,-,CASSSPETGAYTEAFF,TGTGCCAGCAGCTCGCCTGAGACAGGGGCTTACACTGAAGCTTTCTTT
TRBD1,TRBJ1-6,TRBV6-4,-,CASRKEDRGVSPLHF,TGTGCCAGCAGGAAAGAGGACAGGGGCGTCTCACCCCTCCACTTT
TRBD2,TRBJ2-2,TRBV6-5,-,CASSSRTRSTGELFF,TGTGCCAGCAGTTCTAGGACTAGGAGCACCGGGGAGCTGTTTTTT
TRBD1,TRBJ1-2,TRBV18,-,CASSPDRGGNGYTF,TGTGCCAGCTCACCGGACAGGGGAGGAAATGGCTACACCTTC
-,TRBJ2-3,TRBV10-3,-,CAITTDRHTDTQYF,TGTGCCATCACAACAGACCGGCACACAGATACGCAGTATTTT
-,TRBJ2-5,TRBV10-3,-,CAIRDTSNSETQYF,TGTGCCATCAGGGATACTAGCAATTCTGAGACCCAGTACTTC
TRBD1,TRBJ2-5,TRBV5-1,-,CASSQGEFRETQYF,TGCGCCAGCAGCCAGGGGGAGTTTAGGGAGACCCAGTACTTC